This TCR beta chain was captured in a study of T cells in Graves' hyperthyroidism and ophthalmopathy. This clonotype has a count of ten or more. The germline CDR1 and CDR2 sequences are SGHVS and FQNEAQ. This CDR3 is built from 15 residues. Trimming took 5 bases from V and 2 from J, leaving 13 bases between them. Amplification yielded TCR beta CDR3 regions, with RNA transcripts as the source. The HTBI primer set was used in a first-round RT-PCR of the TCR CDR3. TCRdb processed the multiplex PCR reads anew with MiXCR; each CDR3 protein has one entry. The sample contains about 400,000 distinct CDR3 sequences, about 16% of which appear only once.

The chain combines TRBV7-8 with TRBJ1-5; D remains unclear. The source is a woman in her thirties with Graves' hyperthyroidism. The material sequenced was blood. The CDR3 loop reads CASSPIERGNQPQHF. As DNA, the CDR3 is TGTGCCAGCAGCCCCATAGAGAGGGGCAATCAGCCCCAGCATTTT. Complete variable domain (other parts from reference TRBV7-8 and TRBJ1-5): GAGVSQSPRYKVAKRGQDVALRCDPISGHVSLFWYQQALGQGPEFLTYFQNEAQLDKSGLPSDRFFAERPEGSVSTLKIQRTQQEDSAVYLCASSPIERGNQPQHFGDGTRLSIL.